Presented here are 3 T cell receptor beta chains from one specimen sequenced in a study of neurological immune-mediated disorders (dated by TCRdb to between 2018 and 2021). Library generation was performed with 5' RACE. Sequencing was performed on an Illumina HiSeq 2500. TCRdb trimmed the raw reads at Q25, called clones with MiXCR and kept productive beta chains. Entries that share a CDR3 protein sequence are merged under the most common genes and DNA. In this sample the table shows about 78,000 distinct CDR3 sequences, approximately 5% of which occur a single time. The ten largest clones capture about 2% of the sample. Sequenced material: PBMCs. Every receptor here comes from a woman in her 30s with multiple sclerosis.

This clonotype was seen at least ten times. The chain joins TRBV5-1 to TRBJ1-2; D not resolved. The V end lost 2 bases, the J end lost 4 bases, and 12 bases lay between the germline ends. In germline, CDR1 is SGHRS, CDR2 YFSETQ. This CDR3 region has 14 residues. The CDR3 loop reads CASSFGGPSYGYTF. In DNA, the CDR3 is TGCGCCAGCAGCTTTGGAGGGCCTAGCTATGGCTACACCTTC.

This clonotype was observed a few times. The J gene is TRBJ2-3, the V gene TRBV20-1, with D uncertain. With 3 bases removed from V and 4 bases from J, the gap between germline ends came to 14 bases. Germline V CDR1 and CDR2: DFQATT, SNEGSKA (reference sequence). The CDR3 sequence is 14 residues long. CDR3 residues: CSARELVGADTQYF. Written as DNA, the CDR3 is TGCAGTGCTAGGGAGCTAGTTGGGGCAGATACGCAGTATTTT.

This clonotype appeared many times. In nucleotides, the CDR3 is TGTGCCAGCAGTTCAGGACTAGCGGGGGGTATCTCCTACAATGAGCAGTTCTTC. It codes for CASSSGLAGGISYNEQFF. The chain is built from TRBV12-3 or TRBV12-4 and TRBJ2-1; 14 positions agree with TRBD2. The CDR3 covers 18 residues. The V and J ends lost 4 bases and 0 bases, in that order; junction bases with no gene match: 5.